This entry lists 21 T cell receptor beta chains sequenced from one sample in a study of T cells in women clearing cervical HPV infection. Using immunoSEQ multiplex PCR, the repertoire was profiled, and TCRdb retains in-frame clones only, with some absent. This repertoire includes under 50,000 clones. Material: blood buffy coat. The origin of the receptors is a woman between 18 and 69 years old with a cervical HPV16 infection that either progressed to CIN3+ or cleared (not recorded which).

On this clone itself: Read sequence stops 3 residues before the CDR3 end, and the germline J gene provides the missing end. The rearrangement links TRBV18 to TRBJ1-2; possibly TRBD1 for D (5 bases). The length of the CDR3 is 15 residues. CDR1 KGHSH and CDR2 LQKENI come from the germline V gene. The CDR3 reads CASSHSRGSTDTYTF. The covered CDR3 bases are TGTGCCAGCTCGCACTCGAGGGGCAGCACAGATACC. The complete variable domain, with remaining parts taken from reference TRBV18 and TRBJ1-2, reads NAGVMQNPRHLVRRRGQEARLRCSPMKGHSHVYWYRQLPEEGLKFMVYLQKENIIDESGMPKERFSAEFPKEGPSILRIQQVVRGDSAAYFCASSHSRGSTDTYTFGSGTRLTVV.

The CDR3 region is CASRDGGVSEQYF. The covered CDR3 bases are TGTGCCAGCAGAGATGGGGGGGTTAGCGAG. The chain recombines TRBV12-3 or TRBV12-4 with TRBJ2-7; 7 bases are a match to TRBD2. The read comes to an end 3 residues before the CDR3 does, leaving the germline J gene to fill in the end. Trimming removed 6 bases from V and 6 bases from J; junction bases left unmatched: 8. The CDR3 loop spans 13 amino acids.

On this clone itself: The sequence runs out 3 residues before the end of the CDR3; the remainder is reconstructed from the germline J gene. This chain uses TRBV5-4 with TRBJ2-2; TRBD2 is a possible D gene (5 bases). The CDR3 contains 15 residues. The germline V gene encodes CDR1 SGHNT and CDR2 YYREEE (reference sequence). Trimming took 4 bases from V and 0 from J, leaving 10 bases between them. The CDR3 here is CASSASGANTGELFF. CDR3 DNA, as far as it was read: TGTGCCAGCAGCGCGAGCGGTGCGAACACCGGGGAG.

As regards this clone: The sequenced fragment ends 3 residues before the CDR3 boundary, so the rest is inferred from the germline J gene. The V gene is TRBV20-1, the J gene TRBJ1-1, with TRBD1 matching 7 bases. The length of the CDR3 is 14 residues. The V and J ends lost 3 bases and 0 bases, in that order; junction bases with no gene match: 4. CDR1 and CDR2 from the germline V gene are DFQATT and SNEGSKA (reference sequence). The CDR3 protein is CSASAGGMNTEAFF. Incomplete CDR3 DNA: TGCAGTGCTAGCGCAGGGGGGATGAACACTGAA.

Concerning this clone itself: The read ends 3 residues early relative to the CDR3; the germline J gene fills the gap. The genes are TRBV4-1 and TRBJ2-3; D assignment may be TRBD1 or TRBD2 (5 bases each). V was clipped by 2 bases and J by 5 bases, with 11 bases between them. CDR1 is MGHRA, CDR2 YSYEKL, per germline. The CDR3 extends over 14 amino acids. The part of the CDR3 DNA that was read is TGCGCCAGCAGCCAAAGGGGAGCCCTAGATACG. Translated: CASSQRGALDT. The entire CDR3 sequence reads CASSQRGALDTQYF.

About this clone itself: The read ends 3 residues before the CDR3 terminus; that terminus is restored from the germline J gene. The chain recombines TRBV5-1 with TRBJ1-2; TRBD1 might be the D (5 bases). Germline CDR1 and CDR2: SGHRS and YFSETQ. The CDR3 sequence is 16 residues long. The V end was cut by 2 bases, the J end by 4 bases, with 18 bases between. Partial CDR3 DNA: TGCGCCAGCAGCTTAGGCACAGCTGGGGCAATCTATGGC. Protein product: CASSLGTAGAIYG. From start to end, the CDR3 is CASSLGTAGAIYGYTF.

Note on this clone: The read comes to an end 3 residues before the CDR3 does, leaving the germline J gene to fill in the end. V and J are TRBV11-2 and TRBJ2-5, with D unresolved. V was pared by 3 bases and J by 4 bases, with 6 bases between. The germline gives CDR1 SGHAT, CDR2 FQNNGV. CDR3 size: 12 residues. CDR3 sequence reads: CASSFPGETQYF. The DNA read from the CDR3 is TGTGCCAGCAGCTTCCCGGGAGAGACC.

In the case of this clone: The DNA ends 3 residues before the CDR3 does, and the rest of the CDR3 is filled in from the germline J gene. This chain connects TRBV5-1 to TRBJ1-1; D possibly corresponds to TRBD1 (5 bases). CDR3 length equals 15 residues. The germline V gene encodes CDR1 SGHRS and CDR2 YFSETQ. V shed 3 bases and J shed 3 bases, with 15 bases lying between them. The sequenced CDR3 bases are TGCGCCAGCAGCTCCTGGGGCACCGAGGACACTGAA. This gives the protein CASSSWGTEDTE. The full CDR3 reads CASSSWGTEDTEAFF. Full variable domain (missing parts from reference TRBV5-1 and TRBJ1-1): KAGVTQTPRYLIKTRGQQVTLSCSPISGHRSVSWYQQTPGQGLQFLFEYFSETQRNKGNFPGRFSGRQFSNSRSEMNVSTLELGDSALYLCASSSWGTEDTEAFFGQGTRLTVV.

A word on this clone: The sequenced fragment ends 3 residues before the CDR3 boundary, so the rest is inferred from the germline J gene. The chain couples TRBV20-1 to TRBJ1-6; 7 positions match TRBD1. The CDR3 is 15 amino acids. Trimming took 1 base from V and 7 from J; bases not matched to a gene: 7. Per the germline V gene, CDR1 is DFQATT and CDR2 is SNEGSKA (reference sequence). The DNA read from the CDR3 is TGCAGTGCTAGAGTCGACAGGGTGGCCAATTCACCC. It translates to CSARVDRVANSP. The entire CDR3 protein is CSARVDRVANSPLHF.

Details on this clone: The CDR3 end is not reached by the read, which stops 3 residues before it; the germline J gene fills it in. The chain carries TRBV7-2 and TRBJ1-2; D perhaps matches TRBD1 (6 bases). The germline V gene has CDR1 SGHTA and CDR2 FQGNSA. The CDR3 contains 15 residues. Trimming took 5 bases from V and 2 from J, leaving 15 bases between them. CDR3 protein: CASSERTEVNYGYTF. The covered CDR3 bases are TGTGCCAGCAGCGAGCGGACAGAAGTAAACTATGGC.

A remark on this clone: The read gets to within 3 residues of the CDR3 end, and the germline J gene fills in the rest. The J gene is TRBJ1-5, the V gene TRBV6-1; D uncertain. This CDR3 is built from 13 residues. CDR1 and CDR2 from the germline V gene are MNHNS and SASEGT. The CDR3 bases that were read are TGTGCCAGCAGTGAAGCCCGGCGCGGCCCC. Its translation: CASSEARRGP. The CDR3 in its entirety is CASSEARRGPQHF.

CDR3 DNA (partial): TGTGCCAGAGGCTTAGGAGGTGCCCGAAATGAAAAA. This encodes CARGLGGARNEK. The whole CDR3 sequence reads CARGLGGARNEKLFF. V and J are TRBV7-9 and TRBJ1-4; no reliable D call. The CDR3 extends 3 residues past the end of the read, so its final part is completed from the germline J gene. CDR1 and CDR2 from the germline V gene are SEHNR and FQNEAQ (reference sequence). The CDR3 consists of 15 residues. The V and J ends lost 9 bases and 5 bases respectively, with 19 bases between them.

Notes on this clone: The read stops 3 residues short of the end of the CDR3; the missing end is completed from the germline J gene. This rearrangement joins TRBV20-1 to TRBJ2-3; 8 positions agree with TRBD2. Germline values: CDR1 DFQATT, CDR2 SNEGSKA (reference sequence). The CDR3 spans 15 residues. The V and J ends lost 7 bases and 3 bases, in that order; junction bases with no gene match: 12. This CDR3 reads CSGSPTGGVTDTQYF. The CDR3 DNA, read in part, is TGCAGTGGCTCCCCAACCGGGGGGGTAACAGATACG.

In regard to this clone: The CDR3 extends 3 residues past the end of the read, so its final part is completed from the germline J gene. The rearrangement joins TRBV20-1 to TRBJ2-1; TRBD2 matches 7 bases. CDR1 and CDR2 from the germline V gene are DFQATT and SNEGSKA (reference sequence). V lost 6 bases to trimming and J lost 4 bases; unmatched junction nucleotides: 15. The CDR3 contains 16 residues. The CDR3 sequence: CSASPSSGVSYNEQFF. CDR3 DNA (partial): TGCAGTGCCAGCCCCTCGAGCGGGGTTTCTTACAATGAG.

On this clone itself: The sequenced fragment ends 3 residues before the CDR3 boundary, so the rest is inferred from the germline J gene. The chain joins TRBV19 to TRBJ1-4, with 10 positions matching TRBD1. This CDR3 is 15 amino acids long. V gave up 6 bases and J gave up 0 bases; unmatched junction bases: 1. CDR1 is LNHDA, CDR2 SQIVND, per germline (reference sequence). CDR3 region: CASRDRGSTNEKLFF. The sequenced part of the CDR3 DNA is TGTGCCAGTAGGGACAGGGGGTCAACTAATGAAAAA.

About this clone: The read halts 3 residues ahead of the CDR3 end, with the missing end drawn from the germline J gene. The chain links TRBV5-1 to TRBJ2-5; 11 bases are shared with TRBD2. In germline, CDR1 is SGHRS, CDR2 YFSETQ. The CDR3 sequence is 16 residues long. CDR3: CASSHGTSGNTDTQYF. Partial CDR3 DNA: TGCGCCAGCAGCCACGGGACTAGCGGAAACACAGATACC.

About this clone itself: The read gets to within 3 residues of the CDR3 end, and the germline J gene fills in the rest. The chain is built from TRBV18 and TRBJ1-2, with D possibly matching TRBD1 (5 bases). The CDR3 is 18 residues long. Germline CDR1 and CDR2: KGHSH and LQKENI. The covered CDR3 bases are TGTGCCAGCTCACCGGCTAGCGGGGGGGGGACTTCCTACAATGAC. Its translation is CASSPASGGGTSYND. In full, the CDR3 is CASSPASGGGTSYNDYTF.

Regarding this clone: The read is 3 residues too short to cover the CDR3 end, so that end is filled in from the germline J gene. This chain uses TRBV6-1 with TRBJ2-3; perhaps TRBD1 as D (5 bases). V shed 4 bases and J shed 2 bases, with 7 bases lying between them. The CDR3 runs to 13 residues. In germline, CDR1 is MNHNS, CDR2 SASEGT. The CDR3 protein is CASSGTPTDTQYF. The CDR3 DNA, read in part, is TGTGCCAGCAGTGGGACACCCACAGATACG.

Points on this clone: The read stops 3 residues short of the end of the CDR3; the missing end is completed from the germline J gene. V and J are TRBV18 and TRBJ2-5; D gene unclear. Looked up from germline, CDR1 is KGHSH and CDR2 is LQKENI. CDR3 length: 13 residues. V was trimmed by 3 bases and J by 3 bases, leaving 8 bases between them. CDR3 DNA (partial): TGTGCCAGCTCACCGACGACTGAAGAGACC. This sequence encodes CASSPTTEET. The entire CDR3 reads CASSPTTEETQYF.

As to this clone: The CDR3 end falls 3 residues outside the read, so it is completed with the germline J gene. The chain combines TRBV7-9 with TRBJ1-5; tentative D call: TRBD1 (5 bases). The V gene's germline CDR1 is SEHNR and CDR2 FQNEAQ (reference sequence). Trimming removed 6 bases at V and 7 bases at J, with 16 bases between. This CDR3 region has 14 residues. CDR3 residues: CASSSGDLTQPQHF. Incomplete CDR3 DNA: TGTGCCAGCAGTTCTGGGGACTTGACCCAGCCC. Combining the CDR3 with reference TRBV7-9 and TRBJ1-5 gives the whole variable domain DTGVSQNPRHKITKRGQNVTFRCDPISEHNRLYWYRQTLGQGPEFLTYFQNEAQLEKSRLLSDRFSAERPKGSFSTLEIQRTEQGDSAMYLCASSSGDLTQPQHFGDGTRLSIL.

On this clone: The read halts 3 residues ahead of the CDR3 end, with the missing end drawn from the germline J gene. The chain has TRBV6-1 and TRBJ2-1; TRBD2 aligns across 11 bases. The CDR3 sequence is 18 residues long. Trimming removed 2 bases from V and 9 bases from J; junction bases left unmatched: 15. CDR1 MNHNS and CDR2 SASEGT come from the germline V gene. Incomplete CDR3 DNA: TGTGCCAGCAGTGAATTGGCCCCAACTAGCGGGGGCCGTGGTGAG. This encodes CASSELAPTSGGRGE. The entire CDR3 protein is CASSELAPTSGGRGEQFF.